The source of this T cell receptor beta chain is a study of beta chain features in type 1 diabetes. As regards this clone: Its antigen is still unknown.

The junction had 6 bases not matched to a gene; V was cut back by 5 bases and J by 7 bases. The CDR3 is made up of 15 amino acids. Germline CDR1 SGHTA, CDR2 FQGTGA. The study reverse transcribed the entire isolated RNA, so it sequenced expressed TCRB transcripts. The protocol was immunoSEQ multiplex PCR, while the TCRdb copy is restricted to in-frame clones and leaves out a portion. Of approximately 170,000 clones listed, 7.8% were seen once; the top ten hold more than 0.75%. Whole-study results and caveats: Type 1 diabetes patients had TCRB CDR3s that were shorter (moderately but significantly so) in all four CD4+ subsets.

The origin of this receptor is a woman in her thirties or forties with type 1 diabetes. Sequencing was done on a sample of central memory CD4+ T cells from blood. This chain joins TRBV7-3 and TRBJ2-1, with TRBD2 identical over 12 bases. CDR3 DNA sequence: TGTGCCAGCAGCCGCCGACTAGCGGGAGAGAATGAGCAGTTCTTC. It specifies CASSRRLAGENEQFF.